The rows below give T cell receptor beta chains drawn from one sample of a study of read filtering for tumor transcriptome and immune sequencing. TCRdb reprocessed the reads via MiXCR and lists one record per CDR3 protein. The data hold about 60,000 distinct CDR3 sequences, with around 13% observed a single time. The sequencing sample was made of a population of CD138-negative cells sorted from bone marrow. Source of these receptors: a donor at least 40 years old with multiple myeloma. CDR3s include the opening cysteine and the closing phenylalanine or tryptophan. A D gene is named only where the DNA matches it firmly. A row's size may be missing; if present it is once, few, many or a size class.

j_gene: TRBJ2-4
d_gene: TRBD1
v_gene: TRBV24-1
abundance: NA
CDR3aa: CATSDPRGSAKNIQHF
CDR3nt: TGTGCCACCAGTGATCCCAGGGGGTCAGCCAAAAACATTCAGCACTTC

j_gene: TRBJ1-2
d_gene: NA
v_gene: TRBV6-2/TRBV6-3
abundance: many
CDR3aa: CASSYDTTGGNGYTF
CDR3nt: TGTGCCAGCAGTTACGACACCACTGGCGGCAATGGCTACACCTTC

j_gene: TRBJ1-1
d_gene: NA
v_gene: TRBV11-2
abundance: NA
CDR3aa: CASSSTGTNTEAFF
CDR3nt: TGTGCCAGCAGCTCAACAGGAACTAACACAGAAGCTTTCTTT

j_gene: TRBJ2-3
d_gene: TRBD1
v_gene: TRBV20-1
abundance: many
CDR3aa: CSARSSLQGSDTQYF
CDR3nt: TGCAGTGCTAGATCTAGTCTACAGGGGTCGGATACGCAGTATTTT

j_gene: TRBJ2-7
d_gene: TRBD1
v_gene: TRBV12-3/TRBV12-4
abundance: many
CDR3aa: CASSLGPGTGVPKQYF
CDR3nt: TGTGCCAGCAGTTTAGGACCCGGGACAGGGGTCCCCAAGCAGTACTTC

j_gene: TRBJ2-1
d_gene: TRBD2
v_gene: TRBV15
abundance: many
CDR3aa: CATSRELGLAGVNEQFF
CDR3nt: TGTGCCACCAGCAGAGAGCTGGGACTAGCGGGAGTCAATGAGCAGTTCTTC

j_gene: TRBJ2-5
d_gene: TRBD2
v_gene: TRBV24-1
abundance: NA
CDR3aa: CVTRGLAGEATQYF
CDR3nt: TGTGTCACCAGGGGACTAGCGGGGGAAGCGACCCAGTACTTC

j_gene: TRBJ2-7
d_gene: NA
v_gene: TRBV7-2
abundance: many
CDR3aa: CASRVGHSMGEQYF
CDR3nt: TGTGCCAGCAGGGTTGGACACTCCATGGGGGAGCAGTACTTC

j_gene: TRBJ2-6
d_gene: NA
v_gene: TRBV12-3/TRBV12-4
abundance: many
CDR3aa: CASRPKSSFFGANVLTF
CDR3nt: TGTGCCAGCAGACCGAAGTCTAGCTTTTTTGGGGCCAACGTCCTGACTTTC

j_gene: TRBJ2-4
d_gene: TRBD1
v_gene: TRBV13
abundance: few
CDR3aa: CASSPGQGRSKNIQYF
CDR3nt: TGTGCCAGCAGCCCCGGACAGGGGCGATCCAAAAACATTCAGTACTTC

j_gene: TRBJ2-3
d_gene: NA
v_gene: TRBV19
abundance: many
CDR3aa: CASRAAGQGFDTQYF
CDR3nt: TGTGCCAGTAGAGCAGCGGGTCAAGGGTTCGATACGCAGTATTTT

j_gene: TRBJ2-1
d_gene: TRBD2
v_gene: TRBV12-3/TRBV12-4
abundance: many
CDR3aa: CASDPSIPGLANNEQFF
CDR3nt: TGTGCCAGCGACCCAAGCATTCCGGGACTAGCGAACAATGAGCAGTTCTTC

j_gene: TRBJ2-1
d_gene: NA
v_gene: TRBV24-1
abundance: many
CDR3aa: CATSDPGPDNEQFF
CDR3nt: TGTGCCACCAGTGACCCGGGACCTGACAATGAGCAGTTCTTC

j_gene: TRBJ1-5
d_gene: NA
v_gene: TRBV15
abundance: few
CDR3aa: CATSSSRRDQPQHF
CDR3nt: TGTGCCACCAGCTCGAGCAGGAGGGATCAGCCCCAGCATTTT

j_gene: TRBJ2-1
d_gene: NA
v_gene: TRBV30
abundance: few
CDR3aa: CAWSVSAYNEQFF
CDR3nt: TGTGCCTGGAGTGTATCAGCGTACAATGAGCAGTTCTTC

j_gene: TRBJ1-5
d_gene: NA
v_gene: TRBV25-1
abundance: many
CDR3aa: CASSESALQPQHF
CDR3nt: TGTGCCAGCAGTGAATCGGCGTTACAGCCCCAGCATTTT

j_gene: TRBJ1-2
d_gene: NA
v_gene: TRBV11-3
abundance: many
CDR3aa: CASSLLGANYGYTF
CDR3nt: TGTGCCAGCAGCTTATTGGGAGCTAACTATGGCTACACCTTC

j_gene: TRBJ2-7
d_gene: NA
v_gene: TRBV7-2
abundance: many
CDR3aa: CASQPGLAREQYF
CDR3nt: TGTGCCAGCCAGCCGGGTCTCGCGAGGGAGCAGTACTTC

j_gene: TRBJ2-1
d_gene: NA
v_gene: TRBV7-9
abundance: many
CDR3aa: CASSLVRQRSYNEQFF
CDR3nt: TGTGCCAGCAGCTTAGTGAGGCAGCGCTCCTACAATGAGCAGTTCTTC

j_gene: TRBJ2-3
d_gene: NA
v_gene: TRBV29-1
abundance: many
CDR3aa: CSVGAGLADTQYF
CDR3nt: TGCAGCGTTGGGGCAGGGTTAGCAGATACGCAGTATTTT

j_gene: TRBJ2-1
d_gene: TRBD2
v_gene: TRBV28
abundance: many
CDR3aa: CASSFLAGVAYNEQFF
CDR3nt: TGTGCCAGCAGTTTTCTAGCGGGAGTTGCCTACAATGAGCAGTTCTTC

j_gene: TRBJ2-7
d_gene: NA
v_gene: TRBV5-1
abundance: many
CDR3aa: CASSLNYEQYF
CDR3nt: TGTGCCAGCAGCCTTAACTACGAGCAGTACTTC

j_gene: TRBJ1-4
d_gene: NA
v_gene: TRBV5-1
abundance: NA
CDR3aa: CASSLQPFNEKLFF
CDR3nt: TGCGCCAGCAGCTTACAGCCGTTTAATGAAAAACTGTTTTTT

j_gene: TRBJ1-1
d_gene: NA
v_gene: TRBV27
abundance: many
CDR3aa: CASSFDTKGNTEAFF
CDR3nt: TGTGCCAGCAGTTTCGATACAAAGGGCAACACTGAAGCTTTCTTT

j_gene: TRBJ2-1
d_gene: TRBD2
v_gene: TRBV4-3
abundance: NA
CDR3aa: CASSRTTSGSGYNEQFF
CDR3nt: TGCGCCAGCAGCCGGACAACTAGCGGGAGTGGCTACAATGAGCAGTTCTTC

j_gene: TRBJ2-3
d_gene: NA
v_gene: TRBV6-5
abundance: many
CDR3aa: CASSYAGGGTDTQYF
CDR3nt: TGTGCCAGCAGTTACGCGGGCGGAGGCACAGATACGCAGTATTTT

j_gene: TRBJ2-4
d_gene: NA
v_gene: TRBV28
abundance: NA
CDR3aa: CDSSLPRQGAKNIQYF
CDR3nt: TGTGACAGCAGTTTACCTCGACAAGGGGCCAAAAACATTCAGTACTTC

j_gene: TRBJ2-7
d_gene: NA
v_gene: TRBV3-1
abundance: many
CDR3aa: CASSHVGQFPYEQYF
CDR3nt: TGTGCCAGCAGCCACGTCGGGCAGTTTCCCTACGAGCAGTACTTC

j_gene: TRBJ2-5
d_gene: NA
v_gene: TRBV4-3
abundance: many
CDR3aa: CASSQGISGDETQYF
CDR3nt: TGCGCCAGCAGCCAAGGGATCTCAGGGGATGAGACCCAGTACTTC

j_gene: TRBJ1-4
d_gene: NA
v_gene: TRBV15
abundance: NA
CDR3aa: CATSRGEARNNEKLFF
CDR3nt: TGTGCCACCAGCAGAGGGGAGGCCAGGAATAATGAAAAACTGTTTTTT

j_gene: TRBJ1-5
d_gene: NA
v_gene: TRBV20-1
abundance: NA
CDR3aa: CSAQEDGIPGQPQHF
CDR3nt: TGCAGTGCTCAAGAGGACGGGATTCCGGGTCAGCCCCAGCATTTT

j_gene: TRBJ2-2
d_gene: NA
v_gene: TRBV6-5
abundance: many
CDR3aa: CASSYTQGRVNTGELFF
CDR3nt: TGTGCCAGCAGTTACACACAGGGACGGGTGAACACCGGGGAGCTGTTTTTT